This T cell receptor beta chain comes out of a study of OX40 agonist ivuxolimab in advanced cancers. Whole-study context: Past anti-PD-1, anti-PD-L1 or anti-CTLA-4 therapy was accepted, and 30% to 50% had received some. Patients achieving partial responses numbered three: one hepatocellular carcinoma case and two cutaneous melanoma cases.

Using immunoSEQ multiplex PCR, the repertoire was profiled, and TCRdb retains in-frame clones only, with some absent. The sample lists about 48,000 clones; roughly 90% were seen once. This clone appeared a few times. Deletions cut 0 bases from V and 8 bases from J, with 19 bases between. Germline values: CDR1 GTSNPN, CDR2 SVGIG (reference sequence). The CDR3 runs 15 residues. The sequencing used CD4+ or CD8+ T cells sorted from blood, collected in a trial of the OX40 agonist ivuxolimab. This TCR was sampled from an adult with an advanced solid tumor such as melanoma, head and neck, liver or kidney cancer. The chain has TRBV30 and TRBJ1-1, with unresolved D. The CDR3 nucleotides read TGTGCCTGGAGTGTACTAAGGCTGCGTCGGAAAGAAGCTTTCTTT. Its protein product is CAWSVLRLRRKEAFF. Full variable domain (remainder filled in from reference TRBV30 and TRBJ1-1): SQTIHQWPATLVQPVGSPLSLECTVEGTSNPNLYWYRQAAGRGLQLLFYSVGIGQISSEVPQNLSASRPQDRQFILSSKKLLLSDSGFYLCAWSVLRLRRKEAFFGQGTRLTVV.